Shown below are 3 T cell receptor beta chains from a single sample sequenced in a study. One entry per CDR3 protein results from TCRdb running MiXCR on the RT-PCR reads. The sample has about 680,000 distinct CDR3 sequences; 14% are singletons. The sequenced material came from memory CD4+ T cells from blood. All receptors derive from a female donor in good health, serving as a healthy control.

This chain connects TRBV29-1 to TRBJ1-3; weak D call: TRBD1 (6 bases). The CDR3 totals 12 residues. Germline V gene lookup returns CDR1 SQVTM and CDR2 ANQGSEA. V gave up 6 bases and J gave up 3 bases, with 9 bases separating them. In DNA form, the CDR3 reads TGCAGCGTGGAGACAGGTGGAAACACCATATATTTT. This codes for CSVETGGNTIYF.

Ten or more counts support this clonotype. This chain connects TRBV4-2 to TRBJ2-5, with 8 nucleotides matching TRBD2. Trimming cost V 1 base and J 3 bases; bases outside gene matches: 7. The CDR3 loop spans 16 amino acids. Germline V gives CDR1 LGHNA, CDR2 YNFKEQ. The CDR3 region has the DNA TGTGCCAGCAGCCAAGGGCGAACTAGCGGAGAAGAGACCCAGTACTTC. Protein product: CASSQGRTSGEETQYF.

The chain links TRBV18 to TRBJ1-1; D not resolved. Germline V gene lookup returns CDR1 KGHSH and CDR2 LQKENI. Trimming took off 6 bases at V and 4 bases at J, with 18 bases between the two ends. The CDR3 length is 15 residues. The CDR3 DNA reads TGTGCCAGCTCGCTTGGGGTTGGATTTAGCACTGAAGCTTTCTTT. Translation gives CASSLGVGFSTEAFF.